The 24 T cell receptor beta chains below all came from one sample that was sequenced in a study of T cells expressing NK-cell markers. TCRdb re-called the 5' RACE reads and catalogs CDR3 proteins one per entry, DNA excluded. The table lists roughly 160,000 distinct CDR3 sequences. Sample: blood T cells: a sorted CD56 or NKG2C T cell subset, CD4+ or CD8+ T cells, or bulk PBMC T cells (not recorded which). Receptor source: a man aged 18-75 years in good health.

This chain connects TRBV19 to TRBJ1-1; TCRdb's assignment of TRBD1 cannot be checked, as there is no DNA. Germline CDR1 LNHDA, CDR2 SQIVND (reference sequence). The CDR3 is made up of 15 amino acids. The CDR3 sequence is CASSTDRTGASEAFF.

V usage is TRBV6-1 and J usage is TRBJ1-2; TCRdb indicates TRBD1, and absent DNA this call remains unverified. This CDR3 is 14 amino acids long. The germline gives CDR1 MNHNS, CDR2 SASEGT. The CDR3 loop reads CASSRGQGTYGYTF.

The gene calls are TRBV5-1 and TRBJ2-1; without DNA, the TCRdb call of TRBD1 cannot be checked. Looked up from germline, CDR1 is SGHRS and CDR2 is YFSETQ. This CDR3 region has 14 residues. CDR3 in amino acids: CASSLLRTGNEQFF.

The J gene is TRBJ2-7, the V gene TRBV27; checking the TCRdb D call of TRBD2 is not possible without DNA. The CDR3 spans 14 residues. Per the germline V gene, CDR1 is MNHEY and CDR2 is SMNVEV (reference sequence). CDR3 amino acids: CASNLAGGGYEQYF.

The chain couples TRBV5-1 to TRBJ2-5. Germline values: CDR1 SGHRS, CDR2 YFSETQ. CDR3 length: 14 residues. The CDR3 region is CASTSENPQETQYF.

The V call is TRBV5-6, the J call TRBJ2-5; TCRdb's assignment of TRBD2 cannot be checked, as there is no DNA. The CDR3 has 14 amino acids. Germline CDR1 is SGHDT and CDR2 is YYEEEE. The CDR3 region is CASREAGNQETQYF.

V is TRBV13 and J is TRBJ1-4. The CDR3 is 16 amino acids. CDR1 PRHDT and CDR2 FYEKMQ come from the germline V gene (reference sequence). The CDR3 loop reads CASSSQTGRTNEKLFF.

The chain couples TRBV5-4 to TRBJ2-2; the TCRdb D gene call, TRBD2, has no DNA to confirm it. CDR3 size: 16 residues. In germline, CDR1 is SGHNT, CDR2 YYREEE (reference sequence). CDR3 amino acids: CASSLPEGRNTGELFF. The full variable domain, in which reference TRBV5-4 and TRBJ2-2 provide the parts outside the CDR3, is ETGVTQSPTHLIKTRGQQVTLRCSSQSGHNTVSWYQQALGQGPQFIFQYYREEENGRGNFPPRFSGLQFPNYSSELNVNALELDDSALYLCASSLPEGRNTGELFFGEGSRLTVL.

The rearrangement links TRBV7-9 to TRBJ2-7; TCRdb reports TRBD1, a call that lacks DNA to check it against. The CDR3 totals 16 residues. Germline V gene data show CDR1 as SEHNR and CDR2 as FQNEAQ (reference sequence). The chain's CDR3 is CASSPPIGPRGYEQYF.

The genes are TRBV5-6 and TRBJ2-5. Looked up from germline, CDR1 is SGHDT and CDR2 is YYEEEE. The length of the CDR3 is 11 residues. CDR3 amino acids: CASSLYETQYF. The full variable domain, its missing parts supplied by reference TRBV5-6 and TRBJ2-5, is DAGVTQSPTHLIKTRGQQVTLRCSPKSGHDTVSWYQQALGQGPQFIFQYYEEEERQRGNFPDRFSGHQFPNYSSELNVNALLLGDSALYLCASSLYETQYFGPGTRLLVL.

The chain joins TRBV5-4 to TRBJ1-1; TCRdb outputs TRBD1, but without DNA this stays unchecked. This CDR3 is 14 amino acids long. Germline V gives CDR1 SGHNT, CDR2 YYREEE (reference sequence). The CDR3 reads CASTPAGAGTEAFF.

The V and J genes are TRBV18 and TRBJ2-5; as DNA is missing, the TRBD1 call by TCRdb cannot be tested. Looked up from germline, CDR1 is KGHSH and CDR2 is LQKENI. CDR3 length equals 16 residues. The CDR3 sequence is CASSPTPGQGVETQYF.

The chain couples TRBV11-2 to TRBJ2-1; TCRdb selects TRBD2, and the lack of DNA leaves this call unchecked. The CDR3 is made up of 14 amino acids. Germline CDR1 SGHAT, CDR2 FQNNGV. Here the CDR3 reads CASSFVLVAGEQFF.

The gene calls are TRBV7-8 and TRBJ2-2; lacking DNA, the TRBD1 call made by TCRdb goes unchecked. This CDR3 spans 17 amino acids. Germline V gives CDR1 SGHVS, CDR2 FQNEAQ. CDR3 sequence: CASSLAKGARNTGELFF. Based on the CDR3 plus reference TRBV7-8 and TRBJ2-2, the full variable domain is GAGVSQSPRYKVAKRGQDVALRCDPISGHVSLFWYQQALGQGPEFLTYFQNEAQLDKSGLPSDRFFAERPEGSVSTLKIQRTQQEDSAVYLCASSLAKGARNTGELFFGEGSRLTVL.

The J gene is TRBJ2-3, the V gene TRBV11-2. The CDR3 spans 15 residues. Germline lookup yields CDR1 SGHAT and CDR2 FQNNGV. The CDR3 protein is CASSLQRTSSDTQYF.

CDR3 region: CATGTGTGGDTQYF. V is TRBV15 and J is TRBJ2-3; TCRdb proposes TRBD1, but this gene call is untestable without DNA. The CDR3 length is 14 residues. The germline CDR1 and CDR2 sequences are LNHNV and YYDKDF (reference sequence). Based on the CDR3 plus reference TRBV15 and TRBJ2-3, the full variable domain is DAMVIQNPRYQVTQFGKPVTLSCSQTLNHNVMYWYQQKSSQAPKLLFHYYDKDFNNEADTPDNFQSRRPNTSFCFLDIRSPGLGDTAMYLCATGTGTGGDTQYFGPGTRLTVL.

The chain is built from TRBV20-1 and TRBJ1-2. Looked up from germline, CDR1 is DFQATT and CDR2 is SNEGSKA (reference sequence). The CDR3 runs 14 residues. The CDR3 loop reads CSAREDLQNHGYTF.

CDR3 in amino acids: CASSSTSGGPDTQYF. The chain joins TRBV12-3 or TRBV12-4 to TRBJ2-3; the D call from TCRdb, TRBD2, cannot be confirmed without DNA. This CDR3 is 15 amino acids long.

This chain uses TRBV3-1 with TRBJ1-2. Germline V CDR1 and CDR2: LGHDT, YNNKEL (reference sequence). The CDR3 sequence is 14 residues long. The CDR3 region is CASSQLEGDYGYTF. Based on the CDR3 plus reference TRBV3-1 and TRBJ1-2, the full variable domain is DTAVSQTPKYLVTQMGNDKSIKCEQNLGHDTMYWYKQDSKKFLKIMFSYNNKELIINETVPNRFSPKSPDKAHLNLHINSLELGDSAVYFCASSQLEGDYGYTFGSGTRLTVV.

This chain connects TRBV29-1 to TRBJ2-7; TCRdb's D gene call, TRBD1, goes unchecked for lack of DNA. The CDR3 spans 13 residues. Germline lookup yields CDR1 SQVTM and CDR2 ANQGSEA. CDR3 amino acids: CSVSYRGRYEQYF.

V gene TRBV4-1 combines with J gene TRBJ2-7; TCRdb lists TRBD2, though no DNA is available to test this call. From germline, CDR1 is MGHRA and CDR2 YSYEKL. The CDR3 is 13 amino acids. CDR3 sequence: CASSQVEGPEQYF.

The chain couples TRBV28 to TRBJ2-7; TCRdb lists TRBD1, though no DNA is available to test this call. Germline values: CDR1 MDHEN, CDR2 SYDVKM. The CDR3 spans 15 residues. The CDR3 is CASSRPGTGYWEQYF.

V is TRBV15 and J is TRBJ1-3; TCRdb's assignment of TRBD1 cannot be checked, as there is no DNA. Germline V gene sequence: CDR1 LNHNV, CDR2 YYDKDF (reference sequence). This CDR3 is built from 14 residues. The CDR3 sequence: CATSNPQGGNTIYF.

This CDR3 reads CASSLTAGLYEQYF. The chain is built from TRBV3-1 and TRBJ2-7; no DNA is available, so the TRBD2 call from TCRdb remains unchecked. Germline V CDR1 and CDR2: LGHDT, YNNKEL (reference sequence). The CDR3 has 14 amino acids.